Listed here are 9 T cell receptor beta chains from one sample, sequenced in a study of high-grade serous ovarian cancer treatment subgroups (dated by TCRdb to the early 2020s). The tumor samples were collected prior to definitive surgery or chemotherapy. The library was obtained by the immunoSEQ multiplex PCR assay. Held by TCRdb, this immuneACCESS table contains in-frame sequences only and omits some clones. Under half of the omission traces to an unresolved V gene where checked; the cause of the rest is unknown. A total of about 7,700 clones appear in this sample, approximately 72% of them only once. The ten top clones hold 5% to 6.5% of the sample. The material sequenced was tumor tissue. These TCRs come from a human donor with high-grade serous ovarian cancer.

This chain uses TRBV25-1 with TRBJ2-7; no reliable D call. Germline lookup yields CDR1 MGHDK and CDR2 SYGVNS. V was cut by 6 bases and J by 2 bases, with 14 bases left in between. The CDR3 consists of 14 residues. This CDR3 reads CASSLPGPTYEQYF. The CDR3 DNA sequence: TGTGCCAGCAGCTTACCGGGCCCTACCTACGAGCAGTACTTC.

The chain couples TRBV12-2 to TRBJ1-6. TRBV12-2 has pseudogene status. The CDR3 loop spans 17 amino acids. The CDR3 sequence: CASRLRPLRGRNSPLHF. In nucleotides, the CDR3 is TGTGCAAGTCGCTTACGCCCCCTCCGGGGCCGAAATTCACCCCTCCACTTT.

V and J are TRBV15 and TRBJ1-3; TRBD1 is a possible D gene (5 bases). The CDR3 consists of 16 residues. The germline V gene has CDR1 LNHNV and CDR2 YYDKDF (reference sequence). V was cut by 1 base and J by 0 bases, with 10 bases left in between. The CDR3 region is CATSRGDRDSGNTIYF. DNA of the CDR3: TGTGCCACCAGCAGAGGGGACCGGGACTCTGGAAACACCATATATTTT.

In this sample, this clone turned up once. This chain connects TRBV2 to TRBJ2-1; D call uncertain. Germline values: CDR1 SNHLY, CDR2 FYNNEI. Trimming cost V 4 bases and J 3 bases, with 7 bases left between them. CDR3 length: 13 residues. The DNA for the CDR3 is TGTGCCAGCAGTGCTTCCCTCTACAATGAGCAGTTCTTC. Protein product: CASSASLYNEQFF.

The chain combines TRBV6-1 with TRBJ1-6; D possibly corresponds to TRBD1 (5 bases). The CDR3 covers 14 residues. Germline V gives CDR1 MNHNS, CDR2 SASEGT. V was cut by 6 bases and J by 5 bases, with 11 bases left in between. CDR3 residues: CASRMTANNSPLHF. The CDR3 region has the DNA TGTGCCAGCAGGATGACAGCTAATAATTCACCCCTCCACTTT.

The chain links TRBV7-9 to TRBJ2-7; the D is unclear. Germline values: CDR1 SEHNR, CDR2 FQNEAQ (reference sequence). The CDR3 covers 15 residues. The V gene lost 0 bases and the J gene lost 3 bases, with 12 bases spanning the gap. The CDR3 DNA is TGTGCCAGCAGCTTAGCAGCGACGGTCCGCTACGAGCAGTACTTC. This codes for CASSLAATVRYEQYF.

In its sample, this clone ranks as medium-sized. The CDR3 DNA is TGCAGTGCTACAGACGGGGTTGAAGCTTTCTTT. This encodes CSATDGVEAFF. The chain is built from TRBV20-1 and TRBJ1-1; D ambiguous. Deletions cut 4 bases from V and 7 bases from J, with 10 bases between. This CDR3 has 11 residues. Germline V gives CDR1 DFQATT, CDR2 SNEGSKA (reference sequence).

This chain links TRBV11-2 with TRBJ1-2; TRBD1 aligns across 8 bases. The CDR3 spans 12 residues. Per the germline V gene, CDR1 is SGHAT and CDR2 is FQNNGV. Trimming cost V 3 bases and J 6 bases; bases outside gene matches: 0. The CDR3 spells CASSLTGDGYTF. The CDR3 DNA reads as TGTGCCAGCAGCTTGACAGGGGATGGCTACACCTTC.

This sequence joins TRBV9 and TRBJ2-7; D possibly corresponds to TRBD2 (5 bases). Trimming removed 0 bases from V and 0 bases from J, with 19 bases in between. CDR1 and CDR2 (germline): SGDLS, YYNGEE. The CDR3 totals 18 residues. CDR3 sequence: CASSVGTTGLAGSYEQYF. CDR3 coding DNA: TGTGCCAGCAGCGTAGGAACCACCGGGCTAGCTGGCTCCTACGAGCAGTACTTC.